Following are 5 T cell receptor beta chains from one sample sequenced in a study of shared clonotypes between healthy human individuals. Naivety among CD8 cells was defined by CD45RO negativity and positive CCR7 selection, thereby excluding terminally differentiated effector memory CD45RA+ cells. Sequenced by immunoSEQ multiplex PCR; TCRdb stores in-frame clones only, minus some. The sample comprises around 600,000 clones, 98% of which are singletons, and 0.3% rests with the top ten. The sample taken for sequencing was naive CD8+ T cells sorted from blood. The receptors stem from a man in his thirties or forties in good health.

The CDR3 bases are TGTGCCAGCAGCGTAGGAGGAAATAGCAATCAGCCCCAGCATTTT. Translation: CASSVGGNSNQPQHF. The chain links TRBV9 to TRBJ1-5; D uncertain. V gave up 0 bases and J gave up 0 bases, with 7 bases separating them. CDR3 length equals 15 residues. CDR1 SGDLS and CDR2 YYNGEE come from the germline V gene.

This chain joins TRBV5-1 and TRBJ2-7, with D maybe TRBD1 (6 bases). CDR3 length: 15 amino acids. Trimming stripped 2 bases from V and 0 bases from J, with 12 bases between. Germline V gene data show CDR1 as SGHRS and CDR2 as YFSETQ. Here the CDR3 reads CASSLDRLFSYEQYF. The CDR3 DNA reads as TGCGCCAGCAGCTTAGACAGGCTATTCTCCTACGAGCAGTACTTC.

V usage is TRBV6-1 and J usage is TRBJ2-7; 10 nucleotides agree with TRBD2. This CDR3 comprises 14 residues. The germline CDR1 and CDR2 sequences are MNHNS and SASEGT. After removal of 5 bases from V and 4 bases from J, the junction contained 5 bases not matched to a gene. The CDR3: CASSPSGRPYEQYF. The CDR3 coding sequence is TGTGCCAGCAGTCCTAGCGGGAGACCATACGAGCAGTACTTC.

The V gene is TRBV11-3, the J gene TRBJ2-3; the D is unclear. The germline gives CDR1 SGHNT, CDR2 YENEEA. The length of the CDR3 is 12 residues. Trimming took 4 bases from V and 6 from J, leaving 8 bases between them. The CDR3 sequence is CASSSQADTQYF. The CDR3 region has the DNA TGTGCCAGCAGCTCCCAAGCGGATACGCAGTATTTT. Full variable domain (missing parts from reference TRBV11-3 and TRBJ2-3): EAGVVQSPRYKIIEKKQPVAFWCNPISGHNTLYWYLQNLGQGPELLIRYENEEAVDDSQLPKDRFSAERLKGVDSTLKIQPAELGDSAVYLCASSSQADTQYFGPGTRLTVL.

This sequence joins TRBV18 and TRBJ2-1; TRBD2 matches 12 bases. Germline assignment: CDR1 KGHSH and CDR2 LQKENI. Trimming cost V 4 bases and J 0 bases; bases outside gene matches: 7. The CDR3 is made up of 18 amino acids. The CDR3 sequence: CASSLPGLAGTSYNEQFF. The CDR3 DNA reads TGTGCCAGCTCACTCCCCGGACTAGCGGGGACCTCCTACAATGAGCAGTTCTTC. The full variable domain, its missing parts supplied by reference TRBV18 and TRBJ2-1, is NAGVMQNPRHLVRRRGQEARLRCSPMKGHSHVYWYRQLPEEGLKFMVYLQKENIIDESGMPKERFSAEFPKEGPSILRIQQVVRGDSAAYFCASSLPGLAGTSYNEQFFGPGTRLTVL.